This T cell receptor beta chain was profiled in a study of read filtering for tumor transcriptome and immune sequencing. Overall study context: Eight or nine patients were R-ISS I, 16 were R-ISS II, about seven were R-ISS III.

V was trimmed by 0 bases and J by 8 bases, leaving 24 bases between them. The CDR3 sequence is 18 residues long. The germline gives CDR1 SGDLS, CDR2 YYNGEE. From around 440 ng of RNA, a library with molecular barcoded alpha/delta and beta/gamma adaptors was made. From the reads, TCRdb called clonotypes with MiXCR, one entry per CDR3 protein. The sample gives about 130,000 distinct CDR3 sequences, roughly 13% of which show up once; about 11% is in the top ten. This clonotype has a count of ten or more. The sequenced sample was a population of CD138-negative cells sorted from bone marrow. This chain connects TRBV9 to TRBJ2-1; D is tentatively TRBD1 or TRBD2 (6 bases each). This TCR derives from a donor over 35 with multiple myeloma. CDR3 sequence reads: CASSVVPEGRERGDEQFF. The CDR3 nucleotides are TGTGCCAGCAGCGTAGTACCTGAGGGGCGTGAAAGGGGGGATGAGCAGTTCTTC.